Below, 24 T cell receptor beta chains from the same sample are listed, as sequenced in a study of blood T cell repertoires in COVID-19. The data were produced by immunoSEQ multiplex PCR, yet TCRdb's version contains in-frame clones alone and is incomplete. The table shows 75,000 to 100,000 clones, with more than 70% occurring only once. Source material: peripheral blood. These receptor sequences come from a human donor with acute or convalescent COVID-19. The donor label of this sample is uncertain.

This chain connects TRBV9 to TRBJ1-2; D remains ambiguous. The V gene's germline CDR1 is SGDLS and CDR2 YYNGEE. V was pared by 4 bases and J by 5 bases, with 21 bases between. CDR3 length: 16 residues. Here the CDR3 DNA reads TGTGCCAGCAGCCCAGGCCTCTTAATGGAGGGTTATGGCTACACCTTC. Translation: CASSPGLLMEGYGYTF.

V usage is TRBV13 and J usage is TRBJ1-2; a weak D match, TRBD1 (6 bases). In germline, CDR1 is PRHDT, CDR2 FYEKMQ (reference sequence). This CDR3 has 14 amino acids. Between the trimmed V and J ends, which lost 1 base and 5 bases, there was a span of 11 bases. CDR3 protein: CASSLDRAGYGYTF. The DNA for the CDR3 is TGTGCCAGCAGCTTAGACAGGGCTGGGTATGGCTACACCTTC.

The rearrangement uses TRBV6-5 and TRBJ1-2; D possibly corresponds to TRBD1 (5 bases). Germline lookup yields CDR1 MNHEY and CDR2 SVGAGI. V shed 0 bases and J shed 5 bases, with 13 bases lying between them. This CDR3 region has 15 residues. The CDR3 protein is CASSYSRQGAYGYTF. The CDR3 bases are TGTGCCAGCAGTTACTCACGGCAGGGCGCGTATGGCTACACCTTC.

This chain joins TRBV2 and TRBJ2-2; D is unclear. Germline V gives CDR1 SNHLY, CDR2 FYNNEI. This CDR3 spans 14 amino acids. Trimming removed 2 bases at V and 4 bases at J, with 8 bases between. CDR3 protein: CASSELSSTGELFF. The CDR3 DNA reads as TGTGCCAGCAGTGAACTTTCGAGCACCGGGGAGCTGTTTTTT.

V gene TRBV11-2 combines with J gene TRBJ1-3, with TRBD1 matching over 10 bases. V dropped 0 bases and J dropped 4; count of bases not matched to a gene: 9. Germline lookup yields CDR1 SGHAT and CDR2 FQNNGV. There are 18 residues in the CDR3. The CDR3: CASSLEPGQGFAGNTIYF. The CDR3 DNA reads TGTGCCAGCAGCTTAGAACCGGGACAGGGGTTCGCAGGAAACACCATATATTTT.

The rearrangement joins TRBV27 to TRBJ2-5, with TRBD2 identical over 9 bases. The DNA end is a closer match to TRBJ2-7, so the J assignment may be wrong. Germline CDR1 and CDR2: MNHEY and SMNVEV (reference sequence). The CDR3 runs 18 residues. The chain's CDR3 is CASSLTREIAGDGYEQYF. Here the CDR3 DNA reads TGTGCCAGCAGCCTCACCAGAGAGATAGCGGGGGACGGGTACGAGCAGTACTTC.

This clone was seen a few times. This chain joins TRBV7-9 and TRBJ1-2; a possible D gene is TRBD1 (5 bases). The CDR3 is 14 residues long. Germline V gene data show CDR1 as SEHNR and CDR2 as FQNEAQ (reference sequence). Trimming left V 2 bases short and J 5 bases short, with 12 bases between. CDR3 coding DNA: TGTGCCAGCAGCTTAAACAACGGGGGGTATGGCTACACCTTC. Translating gives CASSLNNGGYGYTF.

The gene calls are TRBV25-1 and TRBJ2-5; 12 bases are shared with TRBD1. The CDR3 sequence is 16 residues long. Trimming removed 6 bases from V and 5 bases from J; junction bases left unmatched: 10. Germline CDR1 MGHDK, CDR2 SYGVNS. CDR3 coding DNA: TGTGCCAGCAGCCGAGGGGGACAGGGGGCGATCGAGACCCAGTACTTC. Protein: CASSRGGQGAIETQYF.

The chain has TRBV7-9 and TRBJ1-3, with D tentatively TRBD1 (6 bases). This CDR3 spans 14 amino acids. Trimming cost V 5 bases and J 1 base, with 9 bases left between them. Germline lookup yields CDR1 SEHNR and CDR2 FQNEAQ (reference sequence). In nucleotides, the CDR3 is TGTGCCAGCAGCGCCGGGACATCTGGAAACACCATATATTTT. Residues: CASSAGTSGNTIYF.

This chain connects TRBV23-1 to TRBJ2-7; TRBD1 matches 11 bases. TRBV23-1 is an ORF, with its function uncertain. Losses at the gene ends were 7 bases for V and 2 bases for J; bases not matched to a gene: 4. The CDR3 consists of 14 residues. This CDR3 is CASNPGQGAYEQYF. The CDR3 DNA is TGCGCCAGCAATCCGGGACAGGGGGCCTACGAGCAGTACTTC.

The chain recombines TRBV30 with TRBJ1-2, with TRBD1 matching 9 bases. The germline gives CDR1 GTSNPN, CDR2 SVGIG (reference sequence). This CDR3 region has 13 residues. J lost 6 bases, V lost 2 bases, and 4 bases had no gene match. The CDR3 here is CAWSFRTGDGYTF. In nucleotides, the CDR3 is TGTGCCTGGAGTTTCCGGACAGGGGATGGCTACACCTTC. The entire variable domain, with the rest obtained from reference TRBV30 and TRBJ1-2, is as follows: SQTIHQWPATLVQPVGSPLSLECTVEGTSNPNLYWYRQAAGRGLQLLFYSVGIGQISSEVPQNLSASRPQDRQFILSSKKLLLSDSGFYLCAWSFRTGDGYTFGSGTRLTVV.

V and J are TRBV5-4 and TRBJ2-2, with a tentative D call TRBD2 (7 bases). V dropped 5 bases and J dropped 6 bases, with 26 bases sitting between them. Germline assignment: CDR1 SGHNT and CDR2 YYREEE (reference sequence). This CDR3 region has 18 residues. The CDR3 here is CASSPNVGGTSWAGELFF. CDR3 DNA sequence: TGTGCCAGCAGTCCGAACGTGGGGGGGACAAGTTGGGCCGGGGAGCTGTTTTTT.

This chain uses TRBV2 with TRBJ2-3, with 9 positions matching TRBD1. Germline V gene lookup returns CDR1 SNHLY and CDR2 FYNNEI. The CDR3 contains 16 residues. The ends lost 6 bases at V and 4 bases at J; junction bases unmatched: 11. The CDR3 bases are TGTGCCAGCAGCCTACTACAGGGGGCAATCTCAGATACGCAGTATTTT. It translates to CASSLLQGAISDTQYF.

The V call is TRBV2, the J call TRBJ2-5, with 8 bases identical to TRBD2. This CDR3 is 14 amino acids long. Germline V lookup: CDR1 SNHLY, CDR2 FYNNEI. V trimming: 6 bases; J trimming: 5 bases; junction bases outside the gene matches: 8. The DNA for the CDR3 is TGTGCCAGCAGGGTGAGCGGGGGTTCGGAGACCCAGTACTTC. It is translated as CASRVSGGSETQYF.

The table lists this clone with a few counts. The chain combines TRBV14 with TRBJ1-2, with 8 bases that match TRBD1. J was trimmed by 7 bases and V by 4 bases; bases with no gene match: 5. In germline, CDR1 is SGHDN, CDR2 FVKESK. The CDR3 totals 13 residues. CDR3 in DNA: TGTGCCAGCAGCCTGCAGGGGGCTTTTGGCTACACCTTC. It specifies CASSLQGAFGYTF.

The chain uses TRBV12-5 and TRBJ1-2; D unclear. Germline CDR1 is LGHNT and CDR2 is FRNRAP. Trimming removed 2 bases at V and 7 bases at J, with 8 bases between. The CDR3 covers 12 residues. CDR3 bases: TGTGCTAGTGGTTTGTCGTCCGTTGGCTACACCTTC. Protein sequence: CASGLSSVGYTF. The full variable domain, its missing parts supplied by reference TRBV12-5 and TRBJ1-2, is DARVTQTPRHKVTEMGQEVTMRCQPILGHNTVFWYRQTMMQGLELLAYFRNRAPLDDSGMPKDRFSAEMPDATLATLKIQPSEPRDSAVYFCASGLSSVGYTFGSGTRLTVV.

The genes are TRBV30 and TRBJ1-3; no clear D. V lost 0 bases and J lost 7, with 13 bases in between. The CDR3 spans 14 residues. Germline-derived CDR1 and CDR2 are GTSNPN and SVGIG (reference sequence). Here the CDR3 DNA reads TGTGCCTGGAGTGTAAGCCTTATTCGGAACACCATATATTTT. It codes for CAWSVSLIRNTIYF. The full variable domain, its missing parts supplied by reference TRBV30 and TRBJ1-3, is SQTIHQWPATLVQPVGSPLSLECTVEGTSNPNLYWYRQAAGRGLQLLFYSVGIGQISSEVPQNLSASRPQDRQFILSSKKLLLSDSGFYLCAWSVSLIRNTIYFGEGSWLTVV.

The table lists this clone with a count of one. The CDR3 DNA reads as TGTGCCAGCAGCTTGGGACAGCTAAACACCGGGGAGCTGTTTTTT. Protein product: CASSLGQLNTGELFF. The chain carries TRBV5-6 and TRBJ2-2; D possibly corresponds to TRBD1 (5 bases). CDR1 SGHDT and CDR2 YYEEEE come from the germline V gene. V shed 0 bases and J shed 2 bases, with 8 bases lying between them. CDR3 length equals 15 residues.

J is TRBJ2-7 and V is TRBV11-3; 8 nucleotides agree with TRBD1. There are 13 residues in the CDR3. V was clipped by 5 bases and J by 4 bases; unmatched bases: 4. Looked up from germline, CDR1 is SGHNT and CDR2 is YENEEA. The CDR3 DNA sequence: TGTGCCAGCAGCCCGACAGGGGTTTACGAGCAGTACTTC. It translates to CASSPTGVYEQYF.

This clone came up once. CDR3 region: CASISGKIDTGELFF. The CDR3 bases are TGTGCCAGCATTTCAGGGAAAATCGACACCGGGGAGCTGTTTTTT. The genes are TRBV19 and TRBJ2-2; weak D call: TRBD1 (5 bases). CDR1 and CDR2 (germline): LNHDA, SQIVND (reference sequence). The length of the CDR3 is 15 residues. Trimming shortened V by 9 bases and J by 3 bases, and 17 bases separated the two germline ends.

The chain carries TRBV27 and TRBJ2-7, with TRBD1 identical over 7 bases. The germline V gene encodes CDR1 MNHEY and CDR2 SMNVEV (reference sequence). The length of the CDR3 is 12 residues. V lost 6 bases and J lost 4; bases outside the gene matches: 3. In DNA, the CDR3 is TGTGCCAGCAGCCCGACAGGGTACGAGCAGTACTTC. Translated: CASSPTGYEQYF.

This chain links TRBV28 with TRBJ2-2, with 8 bases that match TRBD2. Germline values: CDR1 MDHEN, CDR2 SYDVKM. The CDR3 covers 17 residues. The ends lost 4 bases at V and 4 bases at J; junction bases unmatched: 11. CDR3 in DNA: TGTGCCAGCAGTTCGGGGGGGCTAGCGCGGGTCACCGGGGAGCTGTTTTTT. This sequence encodes CASSSGGLARVTGELFF.

This clone was recorded only once. The gene calls are TRBV28 and TRBJ1-2; 9 positions agree with TRBD1. This CDR3 comprises 12 residues. Germline V gives CDR1 MDHEN, CDR2 SYDVKM. J gave up 5 bases and V 7 bases, and 2 bases lay outside the gene matches. The DNA of the CDR3 is TGTGCCAGCATGGGACAGGGTTATGGCTACACCTTC. Residues: CASMGQGYGYTF.

This sequence joins TRBV7-9 and TRBJ2-1, with a possible D match to TRBD2 (6 bases). Looked up from germline, CDR1 is SEHNR and CDR2 is FQNEAQ (reference sequence). V was shortened by 5 bases and J by 5 bases, with 13 bases between the two germline ends. CDR3 size: 14 residues. This CDR3 reads CASSRTNSDNEQFF. CDR3 sequence (DNA): TGTGCCAGCAGCCGGACTAATTCTGACAATGAGCAGTTCTTC. Full variable domain (remainder filled in from reference TRBV7-9 and TRBJ2-1): DTGVSQNPRHKITKRGQNVTFRCDPISEHNRLYWYRQTLGQGPEFLTYFQNEAQLEKSRLLSDRFSAERPKGSFSTLEIQRTEQGDSAMYLCASSRTNSDNEQFFGPGTRLTVL.